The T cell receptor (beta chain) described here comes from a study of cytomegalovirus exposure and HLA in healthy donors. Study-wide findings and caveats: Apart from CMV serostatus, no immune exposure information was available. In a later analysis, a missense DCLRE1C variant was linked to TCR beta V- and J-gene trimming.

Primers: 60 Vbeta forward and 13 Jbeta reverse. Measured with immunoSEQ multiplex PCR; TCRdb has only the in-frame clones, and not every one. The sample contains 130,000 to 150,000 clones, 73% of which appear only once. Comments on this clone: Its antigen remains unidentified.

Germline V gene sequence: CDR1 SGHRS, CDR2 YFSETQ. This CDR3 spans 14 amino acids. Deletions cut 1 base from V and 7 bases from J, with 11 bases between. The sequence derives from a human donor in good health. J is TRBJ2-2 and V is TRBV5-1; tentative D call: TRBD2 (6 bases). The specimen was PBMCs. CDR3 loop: CASSLRESLGELFF. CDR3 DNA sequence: TGCGCCAGCAGCTTGCGGGAGTCCCTCGGGGAGCTGTTTTTT.